A selection of T cell receptor beta chains follows, all from one sample in a study of shared T cell receptors in the human thymus. Libraries were prepared by immunoSEQ multiplex PCR; TCRdb keeps only in-frame clonotypes and omits some of them. This sample has 600,000 or so clones; more than 75% occur once, and the top ten carry 0.0094%. This sample was also put to use in a study of human thymus T cells.

Sequencing was done on a sample of thymocytes. The receptors derive from a boy in the first two years of life with a congenital heart defect. The CDR3 runs from the conserved cysteine through the conserved F or W. Fields, in order: CDR3 protein, CDR3 DNA, clone size, V gene, J gene, D gene, CDR3 length. D genes are given only for firm matches. The size field is filled for only some rows; it gives once, few, many or a size class.

CDR3 protein: CAISDWPGTDYYEQYF; CDR3 DNA: TGTGCCATCAGTGATTGGCCCGGGACAGATTACTACGAGCAGTACTTC; clone size: .; V gene: TRBV10-3; J gene: TRBJ2-7; D gene: TRBD1; CDR3 length: 16
CDR3 protein: CASSLCGPHGSGYYNEQFF; CDR3 DNA: TGTGCCAGCAGTTTATGCGGCCCTCATGGTAGCGGGTACTACAATGAGCAGTTCTTC; clone size: .; V gene: TRBV28; J gene: TRBJ2-1; D gene: TRBD2; CDR3 length: 19
CDR3 protein: CASSTKGQGGSYEQYF; CDR3 DNA: TGTGCCAGCAGTACCAAAGGACAGGGGGGCTCCTACGAGCAGTACTTC; clone size: .; V gene: TRBV2; J gene: TRBJ2-7; D gene: TRBD1; CDR3 length: 16
CDR3 protein: CASSFDLRDSSPGELFF; CDR3 DNA: TGTGCCAGCAGCTTTGACCTCCGGGACAGCAGCCCCGGGGAGCTGTTTTTT; clone size: .; V gene: TRBV12-1; J gene: TRBJ2-2; D gene: .; CDR3 length: 17
CDR3 protein: CASSPITSGGITDTQYF; CDR3 DNA: TGTGCCAGCTCACCAATCACTAGCGGGGGGATCACAGATACGCAGTATTTT; clone size: once; V gene: TRBV18; J gene: TRBJ2-3; D gene: TRBD2; CDR3 length: 17
CDR3 protein: CASSLSSQGPLSRTEAFF; CDR3 DNA: TGTGCCAGCAGTTTATCCTCACAGGGTCCCCTTTCAAGGACTGAAGCTTTCTTT; clone size: .; V gene: TRBV28; J gene: TRBJ1-1; D gene: .; CDR3 length: 18
CDR3 protein: CASSPGTGGAHNYGYTF; CDR3 DNA: TGTGCCAGCAGCCCCGGGACAGGGGGGGCTCATAACTATGGCTACACCTTC; clone size: .; V gene: TRBV25-1; J gene: TRBJ1-2; D gene: TRBD1; CDR3 length: 17
CDR3 protein: CAWTSRGRSAYEQYF; CDR3 DNA: TGTGCCTGGACCTCGAGGGGGCGGAGTGCTTACGAGCAGTACTTC; clone size: .; V gene: TRBV30; J gene: TRBJ2-7; D gene: TRBD1; CDR3 length: 15
CDR3 protein: CASSFGDRVYEQYF; CDR3 DNA: TGTGCCAGCAGTTTCGGGGACAGGGTCTACGAGCAGTACTTC; clone size: .; V gene: TRBV27; J gene: TRBJ2-7; D gene: TRBD1; CDR3 length: 14
CDR3 protein: CASGTPDFGGEQFF; CDR3 DNA: TGTGCCAGCGGAACACCGGACTTTGGAGGTGAGCAGTTCTTC; clone size: .; V gene: TRBV6-6; J gene: TRBJ2-1; D gene: .; CDR3 length: 14
CDR3 protein: CASSLRGTGGDSPLHF; CDR3 DNA: TGTGCCAGCAGTTTGAGGGGGACAGGGGGCGATTCACCCCTCCACTTT; clone size: .; V gene: TRBV27; J gene: TRBJ1-6; D gene: TRBD1; CDR3 length: 16
CDR3 protein: CASSIEGTGAISGNTIYF; CDR3 DNA: TGTGCCAGCAGCATAGAGGGCACAGGGGCAATCTCTGGAAACACCATATATTTT; clone size: .; V gene: TRBV7-8; J gene: TRBJ1-3; D gene: TRBD1; CDR3 length: 18
CDR3 protein: CASSMTGTYNEQFF; CDR3 DNA: TGTGCCAGTAGTATGACGGGGACCTACAATGAGCAGTTCTTC; clone size: .; V gene: TRBV19; J gene: TRBJ2-1; D gene: .; CDR3 length: 14
CDR3 protein: CASHGQGAYSGANVLTF; CDR3 DNA: TGCGCCAGCCACGGACAGGGGGCCTACTCTGGGGCCAACGTCCTGACTTTC; clone size: .; V gene: TRBV5-1; J gene: TRBJ2-6; D gene: TRBD1; CDR3 length: 17
CDR3 protein: CASSAHRGREEYF; CDR3 DNA: TGTGCCAGCAGTGCCCACCGGGGTCGGGAGGAGTACTTC; clone size: .; V gene: TRBV6-1; J gene: TRBJ2-7; D gene: TRBD2; CDR3 length: 13
CDR3 protein: CASRVPRGTEAFF; CDR3 DNA: TGTGCCAGCAGAGTCCCGAGGGGGACTGAAGCTTTCTTT; clone size: .; V gene: TRBV27; J gene: TRBJ1-1; D gene: .; CDR3 length: 13
CDR3 protein: CATSSGSSYEQFF; CDR3 DNA: TGTGCCACCAGTAGCGGGAGTTCTTACGAGCAGTTCTTC; clone size: .; V gene: TRBV14; J gene: TRBJ2-1; D gene: TRBD2; CDR3 length: 13
CDR3 protein: CASRTGTGLPYEQYF; CDR3 DNA: TGTGCCAGCAGGACCGGGACAGGTCTTCCCTACGAGCAGTACTTC; clone size: .; V gene: TRBV5-6; J gene: TRBJ2-7; D gene: TRBD1; CDR3 length: 15
CDR3 protein: CASRPPAQSNQTYEQYF; CDR3 DNA: TGTGCCAGCAGACCTCCCGCACAGTCAAATCAAACCTACGAGCAGTACTTC; clone size: .; V gene: TRBV28; J gene: TRBJ2-7; D gene: .; CDR3 length: 17
CDR3 protein: CAISESELAELNTGELFF; CDR3 DNA: TGTGCCATCAGTGAGTCCGAACTAGCGGAACTGAACACCGGGGAGCTGTTTTTT; clone size: .; V gene: TRBV10-3; J gene: TRBJ2-2; D gene: TRBD2; CDR3 length: 18
CDR3 protein: CASSRATGGGRGKGYTF; CDR3 DNA: TGTGCCAGCAGCCGTGCCACGGGAGGGGGCCGGGGGAAAGGCTACACCTTC; clone size: .; V gene: TRBV28; J gene: TRBJ1-2; D gene: TRBD1; CDR3 length: 17
CDR3 protein: CASSLDRYLSDEQYF; CDR3 DNA: TGTGCCAGCAGCTTGGACAGATACCTTTCGGACGAGCAGTACTTC; clone size: .; V gene: TRBV5-4; J gene: TRBJ2-7; D gene: .; CDR3 length: 15
CDR3 protein: CASSYSRTDHSYEQYF; CDR3 DNA: TGTGCCAGCAGTTACTCCAGGACAGACCATTCCTACGAGCAGTACTTC; clone size: .; V gene: TRBV6-5; J gene: TRBJ2-7; D gene: .; CDR3 length: 16
CDR3 protein: CASSVVSVGEQFF; CDR3 DNA: TGTGCCAGCAGCGTAGTGTCGGTCGGTGAGCAGTTCTTC; clone size: .; V gene: TRBV9; J gene: TRBJ2-1; D gene: .; CDR3 length: 13
CDR3 protein: CASSEVSGTNTGELFF; CDR3 DNA: TGCGCCAGCAGTGAGGTTAGCGGAACGAACACCGGGGAGCTGTTTTTT; clone size: .; V gene: TRBV10-1; J gene: TRBJ2-2; D gene: .; CDR3 length: 16
CDR3 protein: CASSDGGGQETQYF; CDR3 DNA: TGTGCCAGCAGTGACGGGGGAGGCCAAGAGACCCAGTACTTC; clone size: .; V gene: TRBV25-1; J gene: TRBJ2-5; D gene: .; CDR3 length: 14
CDR3 protein: CASSRGGVSSYEQYF; CDR3 DNA: TGTGCCAGCAGCCGAGGGGGGGTTTCCTCCTACGAGCAGTACTTC; clone size: once; V gene: TRBV27; J gene: TRBJ2-7; D gene: .; CDR3 length: 15
CDR3 protein: CASSQDPRQAGTEAFF; CDR3 DNA: TGCGCCAGCAGCCAAGATCCCAGACAGGCGGGCACTGAAGCTTTCTTT; clone size: .; V gene: TRBV4-3; J gene: TRBJ1-1; D gene: .; CDR3 length: 16
CDR3 protein: CASSYSQGSGELFF; CDR3 DNA: TGTGCCAGCAGTTACTCCCAGGGCTCCGGGGAGCTGTTTTTT; clone size: .; V gene: TRBV6-5; J gene: TRBJ2-2; D gene: .; CDR3 length: 14
CDR3 protein: CASSLVSVSGYSYEQYF; CDR3 DNA: TGTGCCAGCAGCTTAGTCTCTGTTAGCGGGTACTCCTACGAGCAGTACTTC; clone size: .; V gene: TRBV11-2; J gene: TRBJ2-7; D gene: TRBD2; CDR3 length: 17
CDR3 protein: CASSLTEGGETQYF; CDR3 DNA: TGTGCCAGCAGTTTAACGGAGGGCGGGGAGACCCAGTACTTC; clone size: .; V gene: TRBV28; J gene: TRBJ2-5; D gene: .; CDR3 length: 14
CDR3 protein: CASSLEGHRATNEKLFF; CDR3 DNA: TGTGCCAGCAGTTTAGAGGGACACCGTGCAACTAATGAAAAACTGTTTTTT; clone size: few; V gene: TRBV27; J gene: TRBJ1-4; D gene: .; CDR3 length: 17
CDR3 protein: CASSDQGYTF; CDR3 DNA: TGTGCCAGCAGTGATCAGGGCTACACCTTC; clone size: .; V gene: TRBV2; J gene: TRBJ1-2; D gene: .; CDR3 length: 10
CDR3 protein: CASSLARPQGPGNIQYF; CDR3 DNA: TGTGCCAGCAGCTTAGCGCGTCCGCAGGGGCCCGGGAACATTCAGTACTTC; clone size: .; V gene: TRBV7-2; J gene: TRBJ2-4; D gene: .; CDR3 length: 17
CDR3 protein: CASSSWTASNQPQHF; CDR3 DNA: TGTGCCAGTAGCTCCTGGACAGCAAGCAATCAGCCCCAGCATTTT; clone size: .; V gene: TRBV19; J gene: TRBJ1-5; D gene: .; CDR3 length: 15
CDR3 protein: CASSISCRDGNTIYF; CDR3 DNA: TGTGCCAGTAGTATATCGTGCAGGGATGGAAACACCATATATTTT; clone size: few; V gene: TRBV19; J gene: TRBJ1-3; D gene: .; CDR3 length: 15
CDR3 protein: CASSLGGVSNYGYTF; CDR3 DNA: TGTGCCAGCAGTTTAGGGGGGGTCTCTAACTATGGCTACACCTTC; clone size: .; V gene: TRBV27; J gene: TRBJ1-2; D gene: .; CDR3 length: 15
CDR3 protein: CATSRRLPRGPLLTDTQYF; CDR3 DNA: TGTGCCACCAGCAGACGCCTACCCAGGGGGCCTCTTCTCACAGATACGCAGTATTTT; clone size: .; V gene: TRBV15; J gene: TRBJ2-3; D gene: TRBD1; CDR3 length: 19
CDR3 protein: CASSGDRTYEQYF; CDR3 DNA: TGTGCCAGCAGCGGGGACAGAACCTACGAGCAGTACTTC; clone size: .; V gene: TRBV5-6; J gene: TRBJ2-7; D gene: TRBD1; CDR3 length: 13
CDR3 protein: CASSLSGSHEQYF; CDR3 DNA: TGCGCCAGCAGCTTGTCGGGGAGCCACGAGCAGTACTTC; clone size: .; V gene: TRBV5-1; J gene: TRBJ2-7; D gene: .; CDR3 length: 13
CDR3 protein: CASSDGTSGGSDTQYF; CDR3 DNA: TGTGCCAGCAGCGACGGGACTAGCGGGGGATCAGATACGCAGTATTTT; clone size: .; V gene: TRBV11-2; J gene: TRBJ2-3; D gene: TRBD2; CDR3 length: 16
CDR3 protein: CASGLTPDRDVSYEQYF; CDR3 DNA: TGTGCTAGTGGTTTGACCCCGGACAGGGATGTCTCCTACGAGCAGTACTTC; clone size: .; V gene: TRBV12-5; J gene: TRBJ2-7; D gene: TRBD1; CDR3 length: 17
CDR3 protein: CASSLFGLAGGPHTQYF; CDR3 DNA: TGTGCCAGCAGCTTGTTCGGGCTAGCGGGAGGGCCGCATACGCAGTATTTT; clone size: .; V gene: TRBV5-8; J gene: TRBJ2-3; D gene: TRBD2; CDR3 length: 17
CDR3 protein: CASSSAGGAPNYGYTF; CDR3 DNA: TGTGCCAGCAGCTCCGCCGGGGGGGCCCCCAACTATGGCTACACCTTC; clone size: .; V gene: TRBV7-9; J gene: TRBJ1-2; D gene: .; CDR3 length: 16
CDR3 protein: CASSMTGRNNEQFF; CDR3 DNA: TGTGCCAGTAGTATGACAGGGCGAAACAATGAGCAGTTCTTC; clone size: .; V gene: TRBV19; J gene: TRBJ2-1; D gene: TRBD1; CDR3 length: 14
CDR3 protein: CASSPAYRRPYEQYF; CDR3 DNA: TGTGCCAGCAGCCCAGCGTACAGGCGACCCTACGAGCAGTACTTC; clone size: .; V gene: TRBV7-6; J gene: TRBJ2-7; D gene: .; CDR3 length: 15
CDR3 protein: CASIGRGDTDTQYF; CDR3 DNA: TGTGCCAGCATCGGGAGGGGGGACACAGATACGCAGTATTTT; clone size: .; V gene: TRBV27; J gene: TRBJ2-3; D gene: TRBD2; CDR3 length: 14
CDR3 protein: CASSSSTGNQPQHF; CDR3 DNA: TGTGCCAGCAGCTCCTCAACAGGGAATCAGCCCCAGCATTTT; clone size: .; V gene: TRBV7-9; J gene: TRBJ1-5; D gene: .; CDR3 length: 14
CDR3 protein: CASSYSLISTEAFF; CDR3 DNA: TGTGCCAGCAGTTACTCGCTTATTAGCACTGAAGCTTTCTTT; clone size: .; V gene: TRBV6-5; J gene: TRBJ1-1; D gene: .; CDR3 length: 14